This is a list of T cell receptor beta chains from one sample in a study of T cell responses to AZD1222 COVID-19 vaccine. Clones were sequenced by immunoSEQ multiplex PCR, and TCRdb holds only the in-frame ones, with some missing. The table shows about 110,000 clones, with more than 70% occurring only once. This sample comprised peripheral blood, obtained on day 0 of AZD1222 vaccination. These receptors came from an adult in good health. Both conserved end residues are part of each CDR3. A D gene is named only where the DNA matches it firmly. Clone size is shown for a subset of rows, as once, few, many or a class of expanded clone.

V	size	J	D	DNA	CDR3
TRBV6-1	.	TRBJ2-1	TRBD1	TGTGCCAGCAGTGAAGAGGCAGGGGGCGCTGGCTATGAGCAGTTCTTC	CASSEEAGGAGYEQFF
TRBV2	.	TRBJ1-5	.	TGTGCCAGCAGTGGGCAGGGCCCCCAGCCCCAGCATTTT	CASSGQGPQPQHF
TRBV5-4	once	TRBJ2-7	.	TGTGCCAGCAGCTTTTCGCTAGCTAGAGGTGAGCAGTACTTC	CASSFSLARGEQYF
TRBV7-4	.	TRBJ1-5	.	TGTGCCAGCAGCTCCCAACAGGGTTATAGCAATCAGCCCCAGCATTTT	CASSSQQGYSNQPQHF
TRBV5-7	few	TRBJ2-6	.	TGTGCCAGCAGCGGCCGTGGGGGCTCTGGGGCCAACGTCCTGACTTTC	CASSGRGGSGANVLTF
TRBV7-7	.	TRBJ2-2	.	TGTGCCAGCAGCCCCCTGAGGGGGAACACCGGGGAGCTGTTTTTT	CASSPLRGNTGELFF
TRBV12-3/TRBV12-4	.	TRBJ2-3	.	TGTGCCAGCCACGGGAGAGCACCAGATACGCAGTATTTT	CASHGRAPDTQYF
TRBV20-1	.	TRBJ1-1	.	TGCAGTGCTAGTGGCAGGGCGGGCACTGAAGCTTTCTTT	CSASGRAGTEAFF
TRBV9	.	TRBJ1-1	.	TGTGCCAGCAGCGTAGCCTCCACGGTGGCTGAAGCTTTCTTT	CASSVASTVAEAFF
TRBV27	.	TRBJ2-2	.	TGTGCCAGCAGTTTAATTGCGGAGGGCCGGGGGCTGTTTTTT	CASSLIAEGRGLFF
TRBV28	.	TRBJ2-2	.	TGTGCCAGCAGTTTGGGCCTGTACACCGGGGAGCTGTTTTTT	CASSLGLYTGELFF
TRBV15	.	TRBJ1-6	.	TGTGCCACCAGCAGGGGGCGGAATAATTCACCCCTCCACTTT	CATSRGRNNSPLHF
TRBV29-1	.	TRBJ2-1	TRBD2	TGCAGCGTTGAAGGACTAGCGCTGAGCTCCTACAATGAGCAGTTCTTC	CSVEGLALSSYNEQFF
TRBV28	.	TRBJ2-7	TRBD2	TGTGCCAGCAGACTTCTAGCGGGGGGCTCCTACGAGCAGTACTTC	CASRLLAGGSYEQYF
TRBV11-2	.	TRBJ2-1	.	TGTGCCAGCAGCTTAGGGACTTACCCTTACAATGAGCAGTTCTTC	CASSLGTYPYNEQFF
TRBV12-5	.	TRBJ2-6	.	TGTGCTAGTGGTTTGGTGATAGGGTCCTCTGGGGCCAACGTCCTGACTTTC	CASGLVIGSSGANVLTF
TRBV5-1	.	TRBJ1-1	.	TGCGCCAGCAGTACGGGGTATACTGAAGCTTTCTTT	CASSTGYTEAFF
TRBV2	.	TRBJ2-3	.	TGTGCCAGCAGCCGGGAGTTGTATACGCAGTATTTT	CASSRELYTQYF
TRBV12-3/TRBV12-4	.	TRBJ2-3	.	TGTGCCAGCAGATCCGTAGATACGCAGTATTTT	CASRSVDTQYF
TRBV11-1	.	TRBJ2-3	TRBD1	TGTGCCAGCAGCTTTGGGACAGGCCGTTATACGCAGTATTTT	CASSFGTGRYTQYF
TRBV10-3	once	TRBJ1-2	.	TGTGCCATGCGACCGATTAACTATGGCTACACCTTC	CAMRPINYGYTF
TRBV2	few	TRBJ2-4	.	TGTGCCAGCAGTCCCTTGAGCGGAGGGGTAGCCAAAAACATTCAGTACTTC	CASSPLSGGVAKNIQYF
TRBV12-3/TRBV12-4	.	TRBJ2-1	TRBD1	TGTGCCAGCAGTCCCGGGACAGCTAATGAGCAGTTCTTC	CASSPGTANEQFF
TRBV7-9	.	TRBJ1-4	.	TGTGCCAGCAGCTTAGTGGGGGCAACTAATGAAAAACTGTTTTTT	CASSLVGATNEKLFF
TRBV6-1	.	TRBJ2-7	.	TGTGCCAGCAGTGAAGGGATGGCATACGAGCAGTACTTC	CASSEGMAYEQYF
TRBV29-1	few	TRBJ2-2	TRBD1	TGCAGCGTTGACCCAGGGGGCGCGAACACCGGGGAGCTGTTTTTT	CSVDPGGANTGELFF
TRBV27	.	TRBJ1-1	TRBD1	TGTGCCAGCAGGTATCCGACAGGGGAAGCTTTCTTT	CASRYPTGEAFF
TRBV28	once	TRBJ1-2	.	TGTGCCAGCAGTTTATCCCCGGCGGGGGCGGGAGGTGGCTACACCTTC	CASSLSPAGAGGGYTF
TRBV3-1/TRBV3-2	few	TRBJ1-3	.	TGTGCCAGCAGCCAGGGAAGCTCTGGAAACACCATATATTTT	CASSQGSSGNTIYF
TRBV5-4	.	TRBJ1-1	.	TGTGCCAGCAGCCACGTGAGGGCGAGCACTGAAGCTTTCTTT	CASSHVRASTEAFF